A single sample gave rise to the 20 T cell receptor beta chains below, sequenced in a study of cytomegalovirus exposure and HLA in healthy donors. 13 Jbeta primers and 60 Vbeta primers were used for the PCR. Assay: immunoSEQ multiplex PCR; the TCRdb copy retains only in-frame clones and omits some. The sample carries 130,000 or so clones, over 75% recorded once. Specimen: PBMCs. The receptors were sampled from a man under 40 in good health and CMV-seronegative.

The rearrangement links TRBV9 to TRBJ2-2; the match to TRBD1 covers 8 bases. This CDR3 has 16 residues. Germline lookup yields CDR1 SGDLS and CDR2 YYNGEE. Unmatched junction bases numbered 9, after V lost 6 bases and J lost 2 bases. Here the CDR3 DNA reads TGTGCCAGCACCAAAAAGACAGGGGCTAACACCGGGGAGCTGTTTTTT. This translates into CASTKKTGANTGELFF.

The V call is TRBV6-5, the J call TRBJ1-1; a possible D gene is TRBD1 (5 bases). CDR3 length equals 14 residues. Germline CDR1 is MNHEY and CDR2 is SVGAGI. Trimming cost V 2 bases and J 4 bases, with 11 bases left between them. CDR3 nucleotide sequence: TGTGCCAGCAGTTACAAGGGGCCGGGCACTGAAGCTTTCTTT. This translates into CASSYKGPGTEAFF.

The V call is TRBV10-2, the J call TRBJ2-7, with D possibly matching TRBD1 (6 bases). Per the germline V gene, CDR1 is WSHSY and CDR2 is SAAADI. V was shortened by 8 bases and J by 0 bases, with 11 bases between the two germline ends. The CDR3 runs to 13 residues. CDR3: CASVRQDSYEQYF. CDR3 bases: TGCGCCAGCGTCCGACAGGACTCCTACGAGCAGTACTTC.

The chain recombines TRBV9 with TRBJ2-5, with 7 bases aligning to TRBD2. The CDR3 totals 16 residues. Germline V gene data show CDR1 as SGDLS and CDR2 as YYNGEE. Trimming cost V 0 bases and J 3 bases; bases outside gene matches: 8. The CDR3 loop reads CASSVGPLAVKETQYF. DNA for the CDR3: TGTGCCAGCAGCGTAGGGCCGCTAGCGGTGAAAGAGACCCAGTACTTC. The full variable domain, rest sourced from reference TRBV9 and TRBJ2-5, is DSGVTQTPKHLITATGQRVTLRCSPRSGDLSVYWYQQSLDQGLQFLIQYYNGEERAKGNILERFSAQQFPDLHSELNLSSLELGDSALYFCASSVGPLAVKETQYFGPGTRLLVL.

The chain carries TRBV5-1 and TRBJ2-7, with 8 positions matching TRBD2. Germline CDR1 reads SGHRS; CDR2 reads YFSETQ. Unmatched junction bases numbered 6, after V lost 0 bases and J lost 7 bases. The CDR3 is made up of 14 amino acids. DNA for the CDR3: TGCGCCAGCAGCTTGGACGGGGGGGCCTTGGAGCAGTACTTC. It specifies CASSLDGGALEQYF. Supplemented by reference TRBV5-1 and TRBJ2-7, the full variable domain reads KAGVTQTPRYLIKTRGQQVTLSCSPISGHRSVSWYQQTPGQGLQFLFEYFSETQRNKGNFPGRFSGRQFSNSRSEMNVSTLELGDSALYLCASSLDGGALEQYFGPGTRLTVT.

The V gene is TRBV15, the J gene TRBJ1-2; 8 nucleotides match TRBD1. J lost 8 bases, V lost 3 bases, and 11 bases had no gene match. Germline V gene lookup returns CDR1 LNHNV and CDR2 YYDKDF (reference sequence). The CDR3 extends over 15 amino acids. CDR3 loop: CATSRDPGTGGGYTF. DNA of the CDR3: TGTGCCACCAGCAGGGATCCCGGGACAGGAGGCGGCTACACCTTC.

This rearrangement joins TRBV7-2 to TRBJ2-1; 14 bases match TRBD2. Trimming removed 1 base from V and 0 bases from J; junction bases left unmatched: 5. The V gene's germline CDR1 is SGHTA and CDR2 FQGNSA. CDR3 length: 19 amino acids. CDR3 in amino acids: CASSLVGTSGRSSYNEQFF. The CDR3 DNA is TGTGCCAGCAGCTTAGTTGGGACTAGCGGGAGAAGCTCCTACAATGAGCAGTTCTTC.

The sample holds a few counts of this clone. This rearrangement joins TRBV5-5 to TRBJ2-7; D perhaps matches TRBD2 (5 bases). The germline CDR1 and CDR2 sequences are SGHKS and YYEKEE (reference sequence). The CDR3 consists of 14 residues. Trimming left V 0 bases short and J 6 bases short, with 13 bases between. The CDR3 protein is CASSLAPGAGEQYF. The CDR3 nucleotides read TGTGCCAGCAGCTTGGCCCCGGGTGCGGGCGAGCAGTACTTC.

The gene calls are TRBV9 and TRBJ2-3; tentative D call: TRBD2 (5 bases). Deletions cut 1 base from V and 6 bases from J, with 12 bases between. The CDR3 spans 14 residues. The germline V gene has CDR1 SGDLS and CDR2 YYNGEE. The CDR3, as DNA: TGTGCCAGCAGCGTATCGCTAGCAGAGGATACGCAGTATTTT. It encodes CASSVSLAEDTQYF.

The rearrangement uses TRBV2 and TRBJ2-5; TRBD2 is a possible D gene (5 bases). CDR3 length equals 12 residues. V was pared by 4 bases and J by 4 bases, with 7 bases between. Germline V lookup: CDR1 SNHLY, CDR2 FYNNEI. CDR3 residues: CASSGESETQYF. Written as DNA, the CDR3 is TGTGCCAGCAGTGGGGAGTCAGAGACCCAGTACTTC. The full variable domain, its missing parts supplied by reference TRBV2 and TRBJ2-5, is EPEVTQTPSHQVTQMGQEVILRCVPISNHLYFYWYRQILGQKVEFLVSFYNNEISEKSEIFDDQFSVERPDGSNFTLKIRSTKLEDSAMYFCASSGESETQYFGPGTRLLVL.

CDR3 in amino acids: CASSQGRSVNNSPLHF. The CDR3 coding sequence is TGCGCCAGCAGCCAAGGCAGGTCTGTTAATAATTCACCCCTCCACTTT. This chain uses TRBV4-3 with TRBJ1-6; D is unresolved. Trimming removed 1 base at V and 5 bases at J, with 12 bases between. Looked up from germline, CDR1 is LGHNA and CDR2 is YSLEER. The CDR3 length is 16 residues.

The rearrangement uses TRBV18 and TRBJ2-5; 9 bases match TRBD1. The ends lost 6 bases at V and 3 bases at J; junction bases unmatched: 8. CDR1 and CDR2 from the germline V gene are KGHSH and LQKENI. The CDR3 is 15 amino acids. The CDR3 coding sequence is TGTGCCAGCTCCCCCGGGACAGGGAAAGAAGAGACCCAGTACTTC. Encoded protein: CASSPGTGKEETQYF.

This clone has more than one count but fewer than ten. The chain carries TRBV4-1 and TRBJ1-5; the D is unclear. This CDR3 is built from 18 residues. Germline V gives CDR1 MGHRA, CDR2 YSYEKL. Between the trimmed V and J ends, which lost 1 base and 6 bases, there was a span of 22 bases. The CDR3 nucleotides are TGCGCCAGCAGCCAAGGCTTGAGGTTCGAGAGTAGTGCTCAGCCCCAGCATTTT. Protein product: CASSQGLRFESSAQPQHF.

This clone was observed a single time. The chain carries TRBV11-2 and TRBJ1-1; D is unresolved. The germline V gene has CDR1 SGHAT and CDR2 FQNNGV. Trimming took 6 bases from V and 1 from J, leaving 21 bases between them. CDR3 length: 17 residues. The CDR3 spells CASRDGRRMGRNTEAFF. CDR3 DNA: TGTGCCAGCAGGGACGGACGGAGGATGGGGAGGAACACTGAAGCTTTCTTT.

The CDR3 nucleotides are TGTGCCAGCAGCATCACTAACCGGGAGGACTATGGCTACACCTTC. Translating it yields CASSITNREDYGYTF. The chain uses TRBV13 and TRBJ1-2; no firm D call. The CDR3 length is 15 residues. Germline V gene lookup returns CDR1 PRHDT and CDR2 FYEKMQ (reference sequence). The V and J ends lost 5 bases and 3 bases respectively, with 16 bases between them.

The chain uses TRBV4-2 and TRBJ2-7; TRBD2 matches 10 bases. With 0 bases clipped from V and 4 bases from J, the junction kept 12 bases outside the gene matches. The CDR3 consists of 18 residues. Germline V CDR1 and CDR2: LGHNA, YNFKEQ. The CDR3 DNA follows: TGTGCCAGCAGCCAAGATTATTGGGGTGCTAGCGGGAGTTACGAGCAGTACTTC. Protein product: CASSQDYWGASGSYEQYF.

The rearrangement uses TRBV7-2 and TRBJ2-3; 13 nucleotides align to TRBD2. Per the germline V gene, CDR1 is SGHTA and CDR2 is FQGNSA. The CDR3 spans 15 residues. V lost 5 bases to trimming and J lost 5 bases; unmatched junction nucleotides: 4. The CDR3 region has the DNA TGTGCCAGCAGCCAGGGGACTAGCGGGGTAGATACGCAGTATTTT. Translated: CASSQGTSGVDTQYF.

This sequence joins TRBV27 and TRBJ2-1; D possibly corresponds to TRBD1 (5 bases). The V gene lost 3 bases and the J gene lost 1 base, with 10 bases spanning the gap. The germline V gene encodes CDR1 MNHEY and CDR2 SMNVEV (reference sequence). This CDR3 is 15 amino acids long. The CDR3 nucleotides are TGTGCCAGCAGTTTCGGCAGGGTATCCTACAATGAGCAGTTCTTC. Translated, it gives CASSFGRVSYNEQFF.

V gene TRBV6-5 combines with J gene TRBJ1-3; 7 bases align to TRBD1. The CDR3 has 14 amino acids. Trimming took 6 bases from V and 4 from J; bases not matched to a gene: 6. The germline gives CDR1 MNHEY, CDR2 SVGAGI. The CDR3 DNA is TGTGCCAGCAGGGAGGGGGCTTCGGGAAACACCATATATTTT. This codes for CASREGASGNTIYF.

The chain joins TRBV4-3 to TRBJ2-5; 9 positions match TRBD1. This CDR3 has 15 amino acids. Germline V gene data show CDR1 as LGHNA and CDR2 as YSLEER. Trimming took 2 bases from V and 6 from J; bases not matched to a gene: 7. Written as DNA, the CDR3 is TGCGCCAGCAGCCAAATTCTGGGACAGGGACAGACCCAGTACTTC. This codes for CASSQILGQGQTQYF.